This TCR beta chain stems from a study of blood T cell repertoires in COVID-19. Germline V gene sequence: CDR1 MNHEY, CDR2 SMNVEV (reference sequence). V shed 6 bases and J 9 bases; nucleotides not matched to a gene: 11. CDR3 length: 13 residues. Assay used: immunoSEQ multiplex PCR; TCRdb lists only in-frame clones, some missing. Counted here are approximately 40,000 clones, 90% to 95% occurring once; the ten biggest clones make up 4.5% to 6.5%. This TCR derives from a human donor in a cohort sampled during active COVID-19. The V call is TRBV27, the J call TRBJ2-7, with 7 positions matching TRBD2. Material: peripheral blood. The CDR3 DNA reads as TGTGCCAGCAGGATGAGGACTAGTGGGGTGCAGTACTTC. It is translated as CASRMRTSGVQYF.